This T cell receptor (beta chain) is from a study of T cells in Graves' hyperthyroidism and ophthalmopathy. Study-wide context: Peripheral blood sampling occurred at initial diagnosis, before any treatment. Study-level results: In simple terms, a model built on 13 V-J features told ophthalmopathy apart from stable hyperthyroidism. Ophthalmopathy, which appeared later, was predicted by the model a median roughly 6.5 months before onset.

This clonotype came up a few times. Antigen unknown. The CDR3 consists of 14 residues. V lost 5 bases, J lost 2 bases, and 13 bases lay in between. TCR beta CDR3 sequences were amplified from RNA transcripts. An initial round of RT-PCR targeting the TCR CDR3 relied on the HTBI primer set. TCRdb passed the multiplex PCR reads through MiXCR, listing each CDR3 protein once. The table records a few hundred thousand distinct CDR3 sequences, more than 12% of them present only once. This TCR was sampled from a woman under 40 with Graves' ophthalmopathy. The genes are TRBV12-3 or TRBV12-4 and TRBJ2-7, with D possibly being TRBD1 (5 bases). Sequencing input: blood. The CDR3 DNA reads TGTGCCAGCAGTCGGCGCTCAGGGACCTACGAGCAGTACTTC. Residues: CASSRRSGTYEQYF.